These 3 T cell receptor beta chains share one sample of origin, sequenced in a study of T cell repertoires in cytomegalovirus infection. In TCRdb, the reads were re-called with MiXCR into one record per CDR3 protein. Here the sample spans fewer than 900,000 distinct CDR3 sequences, around 29% being singletons. These receptors' antigens are unknown. This material consisted of cultured CD8+ T cells from PBMCs, taken from culture after CMV antigen stimulation. The receptors originated from a human donor in good health (CMV status not recorded). Some clones in this sample may be carry-over from other donors' samples.

The chain employs TRBV12-3 or TRBV12-4 and TRBJ2-3, with 9 positions matching TRBD1. The trim removed 7 bases at V and 3 bases at J, leaving 5 bases unmatched. This CDR3 spans 14 amino acids. The CDR3 DNA reads TGTGCCAGCACCAGGACAGGGGTGACAGATACGCAGTATTTT. This encodes CASTRTGVTDTQYF.

This clonotype was seen many times. The chain links TRBV7-8 to TRBJ1-3; D is unclear. Trimming cost V 5 bases and J 0 bases, with 11 bases left between them. CDR3 length: 15 residues. The germline CDR1 and CDR2 sequences are SGHVS and FQNEAQ. The DNA for the CDR3 is TGTGCCAGCAGCCCCGGGCGAACCTCTGGAAACACCATATATTTT. Encoded protein: CASSPGRTSGNTIYF. The complete variable domain, with remaining parts taken from reference TRBV7-8 and TRBJ1-3, reads GAGVSQSPRYKVAKRGQDVALRCDPISGHVSLFWYQQALGQGPEFLTYFQNEAQLDKSGLPSDRFFAERPEGSVSTLKIQRTQQEDSAVYLCASSPGRTSGNTIYFGEGSWLTVV.

V is TRBV5-1 and J is TRBJ1-5; no clear D gene. The CDR3 runs to 12 residues. V gave up 4 bases and J gave up 8 bases, with 10 bases separating them. CDR1 and CDR2 (germline): SGHRS, YFSETQ. CDR3 protein: CASSPEDEPQHF. For the CDR3, the DNA is TGCGCCAGCAGCCCGGAGGATGAGCCCCAGCATTTT. Full variable domain (rest looked up from reference TRBV5-1 and TRBJ1-5): KAGVTQTPRYLIKTRGQQVTLSCSPISGHRSVSWYQQTPGQGLQFLFEYFSETQRNKGNFPGRFSGRQFSNSRSEMNVSTLELGDSALYLCASSPEDEPQHFGDGTRLSIL.